This section outlines one T cell receptor (beta chain) sequence together with its context. Its antigen is not identified. This sample stems from a study of Ad26.COV2.S vaccination and SARS-CoV-2 variants. General study points: Measurement of non-spike TCR breadth gave similar results in vaccine and placebo recipients. Measurements of TCR breadth and depth may have given underestimates of the total T cell responses.

Assay: immunoSEQ multiplex PCR; the TCRdb copy retains only in-frame clones and omits some. The sample has more than 120,000 clones; roughly 85% are singletons. The V gene's germline CDR1 is SGHNT and CDR2 YYREEE (reference sequence). Trimming removed 3 bases from V and 0 bases from J; junction bases left unmatched: 1. The CDR3 has 15 residues. The origin of this receptor is a human donor who had recovered from COVID-19. The sample here was peripheral blood, taken after recovery from COVID-19. The rearrangement joins TRBV5-4 to TRBJ2-1, with 9 positions matching TRBD2. The CDR3, as DNA: TGTGCCAGCAGCTCGACTAGCGGCTCCTACAATGAGCAGTTCTTC. Translating it yields CASSSTSGSYNEQFF.